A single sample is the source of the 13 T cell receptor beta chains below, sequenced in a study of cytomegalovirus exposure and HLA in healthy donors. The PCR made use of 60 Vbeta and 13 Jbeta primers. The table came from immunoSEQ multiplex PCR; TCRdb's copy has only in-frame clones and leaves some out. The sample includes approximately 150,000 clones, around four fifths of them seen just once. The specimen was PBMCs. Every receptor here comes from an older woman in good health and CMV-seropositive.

The CDR3 coding sequence is TGTGCCACCAGCAGAGTGTATTCCACTGAAGCTTTCTTT. Its protein is CATSRVYSTEAFF. J is TRBJ1-1 and V is TRBV15; D not certain. V lost 1 base and J 4 bases, leaving 7 bases between the germline ends. The V gene's germline CDR1 is LNHNV and CDR2 YYDKDF (reference sequence). This CDR3 is built from 13 residues.

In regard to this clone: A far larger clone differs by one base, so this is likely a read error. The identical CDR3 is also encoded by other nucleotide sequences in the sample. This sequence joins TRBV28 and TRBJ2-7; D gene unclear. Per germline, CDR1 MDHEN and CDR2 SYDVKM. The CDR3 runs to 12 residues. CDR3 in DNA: TGTGCCAGCACTGAGAGCTCCTACGAACAGTACTTC. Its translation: CASTESSYEQYF.

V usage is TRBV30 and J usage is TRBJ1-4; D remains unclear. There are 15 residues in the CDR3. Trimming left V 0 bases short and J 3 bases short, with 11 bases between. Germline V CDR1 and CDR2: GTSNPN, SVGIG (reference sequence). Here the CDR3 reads CAWSVNSPANEKLFF. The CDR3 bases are TGTGCCTGGAGTGTAAATTCTCCGGCTAATGAAAAACTGTTTTTT. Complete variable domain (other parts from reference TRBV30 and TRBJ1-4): SQTIHQWPATLVQPVGSPLSLECTVEGTSNPNLYWYRQAAGRGLQLLFYSVGIGQISSEVPQNLSASRPQDRQFILSSKKLLLSDSGFYLCAWSVNSPANEKLFFGSGTQLSVL.

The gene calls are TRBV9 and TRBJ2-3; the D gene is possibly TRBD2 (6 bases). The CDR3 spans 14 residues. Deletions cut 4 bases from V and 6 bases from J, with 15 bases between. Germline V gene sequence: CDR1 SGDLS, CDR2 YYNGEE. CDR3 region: CASSSGLAWDTQYF. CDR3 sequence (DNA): TGTGCCAGCAGCTCGGGACTCGCATGGGATACGCAGTATTTT. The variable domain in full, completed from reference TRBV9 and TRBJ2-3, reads DSGVTQTPKHLITATGQRVTLRCSPRSGDLSVYWYQQSLDQGLQFLIQYYNGEERAKGNILERFSAQQFPDLHSELNLSSLELGDSALYFCASSSGLAWDTQYFGPGTRLTVL.

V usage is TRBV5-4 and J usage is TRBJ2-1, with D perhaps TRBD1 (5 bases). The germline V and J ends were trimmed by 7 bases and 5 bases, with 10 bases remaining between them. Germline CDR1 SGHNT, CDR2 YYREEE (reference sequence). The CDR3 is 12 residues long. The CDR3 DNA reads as TGTGCCAGCTGGCGACAGAACAATGAGCAGTTCTTC. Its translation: CASWRQNNEQFF.

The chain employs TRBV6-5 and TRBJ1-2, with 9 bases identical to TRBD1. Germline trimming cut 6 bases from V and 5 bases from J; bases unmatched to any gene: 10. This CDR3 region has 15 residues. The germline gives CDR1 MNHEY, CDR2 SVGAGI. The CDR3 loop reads CASSRTTGGAYGYTF. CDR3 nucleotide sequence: TGTGCCAGCAGCAGAACCACAGGGGGCGCTTATGGCTACACCTTC.

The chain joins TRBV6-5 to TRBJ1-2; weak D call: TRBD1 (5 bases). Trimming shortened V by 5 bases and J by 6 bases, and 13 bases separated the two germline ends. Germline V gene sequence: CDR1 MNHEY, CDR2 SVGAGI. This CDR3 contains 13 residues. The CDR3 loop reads CASSNPTENGYTF. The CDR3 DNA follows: TGTGCCAGCAGTAACCCGACAGAGAATGGCTACACCTTC.

CDR3 in DNA: TGTGCCAGCAGCGGGCCCAGGTCACGGGGAATCCACGAGCAGTACTTC. Translation gives CASSGPRSRGIHEQYF. The V gene is TRBV9, the J gene TRBJ2-7, with D possibly being TRBD2 (5 bases). Germline CDR1 is SGDLS and CDR2 is YYNGEE. V lost 3 bases to trimming and J lost 5 bases, with 21 bases between them. The length of the CDR3 is 16 residues.

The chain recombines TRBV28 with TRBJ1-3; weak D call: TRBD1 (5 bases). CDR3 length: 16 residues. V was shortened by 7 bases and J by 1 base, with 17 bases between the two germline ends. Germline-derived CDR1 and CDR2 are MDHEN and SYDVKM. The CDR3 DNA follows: TGTGCCAGCACCATCTGGGGGGTTCGGTCTGGAAACACCATATATTTT. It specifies CASTIWGVRSGNTIYF. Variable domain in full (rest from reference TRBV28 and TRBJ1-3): DVKVTQSSRYLVKRTGEKVFLECVQDMDHENMFWYRQDPGLGLRLIYFSYDVKMKEKGDIPEGYSVSREKKERFSLILESASTNQTSMYLCASTIWGVRSGNTIYFGEGSWLTVV.

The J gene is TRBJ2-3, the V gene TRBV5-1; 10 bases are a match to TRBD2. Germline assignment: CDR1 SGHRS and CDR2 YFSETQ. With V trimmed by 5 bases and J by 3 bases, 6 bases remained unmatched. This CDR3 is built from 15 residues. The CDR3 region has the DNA TGCGCCAGCAGGTTTAGCGGGAGGAAGACAGATACGCAGTATTTT. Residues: CASRFSGRKTDTQYF.

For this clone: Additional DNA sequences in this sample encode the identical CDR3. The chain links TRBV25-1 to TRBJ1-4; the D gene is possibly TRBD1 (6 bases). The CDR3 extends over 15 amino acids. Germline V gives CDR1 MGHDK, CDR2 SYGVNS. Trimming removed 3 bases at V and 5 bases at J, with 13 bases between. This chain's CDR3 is CASSDRGSLNEKLFF. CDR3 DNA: TGTGCCAGCAGTGATAGGGGGTCCCTAAATGAAAAACTGTTTTTT.

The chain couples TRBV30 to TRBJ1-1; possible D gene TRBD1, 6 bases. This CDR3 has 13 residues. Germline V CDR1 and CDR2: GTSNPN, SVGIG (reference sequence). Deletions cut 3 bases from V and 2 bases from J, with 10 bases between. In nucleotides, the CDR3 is TGTGCCTGGAGCGGGACACCTAACACTGAAGCTTTCTTT. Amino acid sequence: CAWSGTPNTEAFF.

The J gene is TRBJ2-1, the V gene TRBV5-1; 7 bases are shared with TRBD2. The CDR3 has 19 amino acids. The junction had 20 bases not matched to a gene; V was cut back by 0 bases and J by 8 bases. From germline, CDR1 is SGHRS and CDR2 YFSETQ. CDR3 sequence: CASSLAGISANGGFDEQFF. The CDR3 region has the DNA TGCGCCAGCAGCTTGGCCGGCATATCAGCAAACGGGGGGTTTGATGAGCAGTTCTTC.